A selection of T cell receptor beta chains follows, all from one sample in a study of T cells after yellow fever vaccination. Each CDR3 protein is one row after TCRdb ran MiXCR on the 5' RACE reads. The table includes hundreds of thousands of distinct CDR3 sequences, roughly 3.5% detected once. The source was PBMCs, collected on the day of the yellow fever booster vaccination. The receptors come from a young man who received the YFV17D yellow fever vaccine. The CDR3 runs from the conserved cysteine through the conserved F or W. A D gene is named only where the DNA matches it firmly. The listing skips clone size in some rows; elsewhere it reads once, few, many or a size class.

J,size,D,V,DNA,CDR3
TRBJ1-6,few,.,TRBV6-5,TGTGCCAGCAGTCAAACAGGGAACAGTTCACCCCTCCACTTT,CASSQTGNSSPLHF
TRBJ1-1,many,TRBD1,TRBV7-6,TGTGCCAGCAGCGTTGGACAGGGGGCTGAAGCTTTCTTT,CASSVGQGAEAFF
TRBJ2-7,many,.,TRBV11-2,TGTGCCAGCAGCTTAAGGGGGGTCGCCTACGAGCAGTACTTC,CASSLRGVAYEQYF
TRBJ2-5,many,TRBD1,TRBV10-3,TGTGCCATCAGTGAAACCGGGGACAGGGGAGAGACCCAGTACTTC,CAISETGDRGETQYF
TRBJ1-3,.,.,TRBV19,TGTGCCAGTACCTCCGAGGGCAGGTTCTCTGGAAACACCATATATTTT,CASTSEGRFSGNTIYF
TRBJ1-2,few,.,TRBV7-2,TGTGCCAGCAGCCCAGCGACGGTAACCCCGTATGGCTACACCTTC,CASSPATVTPYGYTF
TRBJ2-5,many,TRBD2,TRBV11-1,TGTGCCAGCAGCGGCAGACTAGCGGGGGGCGGAGAGACCCAGTACTTC,CASSGRLAGGGETQYF
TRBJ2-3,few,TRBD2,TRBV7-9,TGTGCCAGCAGCATAGCGGGGGGGCCCACAGATACGCAGTATTTT,CASSIAGGPTDTQYF
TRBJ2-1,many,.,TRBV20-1,TGCAGTGCAAACCCCCGCTCCTCCTACAATGAGCAGTTCTTC,CSANPRSSYNEQFF
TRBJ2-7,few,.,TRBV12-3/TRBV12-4,TGTGCCAGCAGTCCCTCGAAGGGGCTAGCCCGAAGCTCCTACGAGCAGTACTTC,CASSPSKGLARSSYEQYF
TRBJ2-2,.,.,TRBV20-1,TGCAGTGCTAGCCAGGGGCAGGGTAGTGACACCGGGGAGCTGTTTTTT,CSASQGQGSDTGELFF
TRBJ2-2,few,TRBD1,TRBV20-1,TGCAGTGCTGGACAGGGGTTTTCCGGGGAGCTGTTTTTT,CSAGQGFSGELFF
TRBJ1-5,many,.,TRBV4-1,TGCGCCAGCAGCCAAGAACAGGCGGTGGGTCAGCCCCAGCATTTT,CASSQEQAVGQPQHF
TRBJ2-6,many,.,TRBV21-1,TGTGCCAGCATGAACAGGGGTTCCCTCTTCTCTGGGGCCAACGTCCTGACTTTC,CASMNRGSLFSGANVLTF
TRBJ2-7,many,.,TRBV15,TGTGCCACCAGCAGAGATAAAGGGGGGCCCCCAGGGCAGTACTTC,CATSRDKGGPPGQYF
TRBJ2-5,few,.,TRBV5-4,TGTGCCAGCAGCTTAGACCTATCGAACTATAACCAAGAGACCCAGTACTTC,CASSLDLSNYNQETQYF
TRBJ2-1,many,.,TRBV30,TGTGCCTGGAGTCTCGGCCGGGGTGTTGAGCAGTTCTTC,CAWSLGRGVEQFF
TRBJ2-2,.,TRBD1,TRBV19,TGTGCCAGTAGTCCTTGGGACAGGGACACCGGGGAGCTGTTTTTT,CASSPWDRDTGELFF
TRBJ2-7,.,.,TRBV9,TGTGCCAGCAGCGTAGCGTCACGGGGGCCCAACGAGCAGTACTTC,CASSVASRGPNEQYF
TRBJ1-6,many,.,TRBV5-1,TGCGCCAGCAGTCCCGACGGATTACTGGCCAATTCACCCCTCCACTTT,CASSPDGLLANSPLHF
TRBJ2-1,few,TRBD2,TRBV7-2,TGTGCCAGCAGCTTGAGTGCGGGGGGGAACAATGAGCAGTTCTTC,CASSLSAGGNNEQFF
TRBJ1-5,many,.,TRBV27,TGTGCCAGCAGTTTATTGTCGGGGCACAGCAATCAGCCCCAGCATTTT,CASSLLSGHSNQPQHF
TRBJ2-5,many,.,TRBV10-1,TGCGCCAGCAGTGAGGCCCACCGGGGGGAGACCCAGTACTTC,CASSEAHRGETQYF
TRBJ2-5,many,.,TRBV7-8,TGTGCCAGCAGCCGCGGATGGGGGGCGGGACAAGAGACCCAGTACTTC,CASSRGWGAGQETQYF
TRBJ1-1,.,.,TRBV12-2,TGTGCAAGTCGCTCCCCTTCTCCCGGGACAGGGGTTCGGGACACTGAAGCTTTCTTT,CASRSPSPGTGVRDTEAFF